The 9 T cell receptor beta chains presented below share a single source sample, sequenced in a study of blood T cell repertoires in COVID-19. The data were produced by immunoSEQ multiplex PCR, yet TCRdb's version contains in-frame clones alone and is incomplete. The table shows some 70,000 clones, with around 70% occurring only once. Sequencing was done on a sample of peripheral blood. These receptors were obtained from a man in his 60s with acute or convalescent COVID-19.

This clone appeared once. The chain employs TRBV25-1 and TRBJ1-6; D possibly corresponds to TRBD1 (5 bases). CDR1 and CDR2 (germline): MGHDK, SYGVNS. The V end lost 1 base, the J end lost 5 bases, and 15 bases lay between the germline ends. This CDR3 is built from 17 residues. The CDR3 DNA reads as TGTGCCAGCAGTGAATCTTGGCCAGGGCCAAATAATTCACCCCTCCACTTT. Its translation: CASSESWPGPNNSPLHF.

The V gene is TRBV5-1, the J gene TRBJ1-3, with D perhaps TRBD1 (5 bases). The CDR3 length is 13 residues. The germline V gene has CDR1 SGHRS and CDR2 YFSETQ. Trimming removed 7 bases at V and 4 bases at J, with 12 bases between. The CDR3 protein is CASSTELGNTIYF. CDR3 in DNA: TGCGCCAGCTCGACAGAGCTAGGAAACACCATATATTTT.

The CDR3 DNA sequence: TGTGCCAGCAGCGTAGCGGACTCGACAGATACGCAGTATTTT. Encoded protein: CASSVADSTDTQYF. This sequence joins TRBV9 and TRBJ2-3, with D possibly matching TRBD2 (5 bases). Between the trimmed V and J ends, which lost 0 bases and 3 bases, there was a span of 8 bases. The CDR3 loop spans 14 amino acids. Germline V CDR1 and CDR2: SGDLS, YYNGEE.

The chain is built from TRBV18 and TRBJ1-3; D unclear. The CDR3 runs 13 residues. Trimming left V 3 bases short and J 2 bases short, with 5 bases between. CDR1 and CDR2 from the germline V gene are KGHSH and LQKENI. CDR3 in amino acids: CASSPRAGNTIYF. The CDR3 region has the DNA TGTGCCAGCTCACCGCGAGCTGGAAACACCATATATTTT. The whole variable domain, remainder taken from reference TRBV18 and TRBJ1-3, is NAGVMQNPRHLVRRRGQEARLRCSPMKGHSHVYWYRQLPEEGLKFMVYLQKENIIDESGMPKERFSAEFPKEGPSILRIQQVVRGDSAAYFCASSPRAGNTIYFGEGSWLTVV.

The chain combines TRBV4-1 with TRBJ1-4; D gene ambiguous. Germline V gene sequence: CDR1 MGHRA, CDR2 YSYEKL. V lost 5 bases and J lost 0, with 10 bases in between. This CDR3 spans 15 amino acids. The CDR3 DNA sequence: TGCGCCAGCAGCTCCCAGGATGCAACTAATGAAAAACTGTTTTTT. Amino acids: CASSSQDATNEKLFF.

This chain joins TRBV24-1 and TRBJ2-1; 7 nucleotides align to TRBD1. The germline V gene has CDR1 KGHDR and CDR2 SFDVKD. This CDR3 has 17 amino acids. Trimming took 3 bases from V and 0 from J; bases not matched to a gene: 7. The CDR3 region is CATSDPGQARSYNEQFF. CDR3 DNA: TGTGCCACCAGTGATCCCGGACAGGCCCGCTCCTACAATGAGCAGTTCTTC.

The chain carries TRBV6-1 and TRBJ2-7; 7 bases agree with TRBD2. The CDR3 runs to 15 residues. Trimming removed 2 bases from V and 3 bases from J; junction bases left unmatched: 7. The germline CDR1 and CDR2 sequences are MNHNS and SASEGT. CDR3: CASSEPRGENYEQYF. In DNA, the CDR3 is TGTGCCAGCAGTGAACCCCGGGGGGAGAACTACGAGCAGTACTTC.

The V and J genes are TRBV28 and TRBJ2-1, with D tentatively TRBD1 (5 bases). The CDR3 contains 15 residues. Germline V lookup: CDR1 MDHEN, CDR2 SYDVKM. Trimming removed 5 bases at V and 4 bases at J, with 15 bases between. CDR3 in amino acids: CASSPPDNRYNEQFF. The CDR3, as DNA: TGTGCCAGCAGTCCCCCGGACAATCGGTACAATGAGCAGTTCTTC.

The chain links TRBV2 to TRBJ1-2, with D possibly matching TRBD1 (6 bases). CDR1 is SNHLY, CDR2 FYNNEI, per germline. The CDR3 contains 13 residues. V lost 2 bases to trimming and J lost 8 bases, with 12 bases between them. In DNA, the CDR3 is TGTGCCAGCAGTGAATACAGGGAGCAGGGCTACACCTTC. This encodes CASSEYREQGYTF.